Listed here are 2 T cell receptor beta chains from one sample, sequenced in a study of blood T cell repertoires in COVID-19. Generated by immunoSEQ multiplex PCR, the TCRdb table keeps only in-frame clones and is missing some. Found here are some 140,000 clones, about 90% of them singletons; the top ten hold approximately 0.59%. The sample taken for sequencing was peripheral blood. All receptors come from a man aged 45 to 65 with acute or convalescent COVID-19.

This clone was found once. This rearrangement joins TRBV10-3 to TRBJ1-1; 8 bases line up with TRBD1. This CDR3 spans 14 amino acids. Germline CDR1 ENHRY, CDR2 SYGVKD. Unmatched junction bases numbered 8, after V lost 5 bases and J lost 6 bases. The chain's CDR3 is CAISPDREIAEAFF. The CDR3 DNA sequence: TGTGCCATCAGTCCGGACAGGGAGATCGCTGAAGCTTTCTTT.

The chain recombines TRBV3-1 (or the pseudogene TRBV3-2) with TRBJ2-5; 7 nucleotides align to TRBD2. Trimming at V came to 4 bases and at J to 5 bases, leaving 10 bases not matched to a gene. The CDR3 has 15 residues. Germline V gives CDR1 LGHDT, CDR2 YNNKEL (reference sequence). CDR3 loop: CASSLSGGTGETQYF. The CDR3 DNA follows: TGTGCCAGCAGCCTATCGGGGGGTACGGGCGAGACCCAGTACTTC.